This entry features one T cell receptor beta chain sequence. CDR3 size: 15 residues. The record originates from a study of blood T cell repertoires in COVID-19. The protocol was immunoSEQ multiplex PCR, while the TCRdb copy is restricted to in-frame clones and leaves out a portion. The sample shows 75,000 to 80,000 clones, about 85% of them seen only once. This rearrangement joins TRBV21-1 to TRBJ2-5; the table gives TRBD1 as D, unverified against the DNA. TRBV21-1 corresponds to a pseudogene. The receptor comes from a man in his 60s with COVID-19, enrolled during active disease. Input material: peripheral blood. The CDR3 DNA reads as TGTGCCAGCCGACCCTGGGGGCAGTGTAAAAAGACCCAGTACTTC. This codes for CASRPWGQCKKTQYF.